The clone carrying this T cell receptor (beta chain) was counted between two and nine times. Its antigen is still unknown. CD45RO/CCR7/CD25/CD127/CD95/CD27 separated CD4+ naive, central memory, regulatory and stem cell-like memory cells by sorting. Sequenced material consisted of expressed TCRB transcripts (all of the isolated RNA was reverse transcribed). Sequencing was performed with immunoSEQ multiplex PCR; in TCRdb, only in-frame clones are kept and a portion is missing. The table lists 600,000 or so clones, 9.5% to 15% of them singletons. This sample was included in a study of beta chain features in type 1 diabetes. Findings and limits, study-wide: Across all four CD4+ subsets, people with type 1 diabetes showed modestly shorter TCRB CDR3s. The naive, central memory and Treg TCRB repertoires of patients appeared to be more similar to one another than those of healthy donors.

Germline V gene data show CDR1 as SGHTA and CDR2 as FQGNSA. The CDR3 consists of 13 residues. With 5 bases removed from V and 6 bases from J, the gap between germline ends came to 13 bases. The clonotype was recovered from a man aged 25-45 years with type 1 diabetes. The sequenced sample consisted of naive CD4+ T cells from blood. The V and J genes are TRBV7-2 and TRBJ1-1; D perhaps matches TRBD1 (5 bases). The CDR3 DNA follows: TGTGCCAGCAGCCCGGTGGGGGTTGCTGAAGCTTTCTTT. This encodes CASSPVGVAEAFF.